This record covers a single TCR beta chain. Its antigen is not known. The CDR3 is 11 amino acids. This entry comes from a study of CXCR3-negative and CXCR3-positive naive CD8 T cells. Study-wide results and limits: TRBV-TRBJ usage matched between naive CXCR3-negative and CXCR3-positive cells but not between memory cells. CXCR3-positive naive cells carried more hydrophobic TRB CDR3s than CXCR3-negative ones. High diversity, comparable across both naive subsets, contrasted with much lower diversity in memory CD8+ cells.

The TRB libraries of cDNA were built by UMI-labeled 5' RACE. TCRdb reprocessed the 5' RACE reads, keeping one entry per CDR3 protein, no DNA. This repertoire includes over 55,000 distinct CDR3 sequences. The TCR originated in a human donor in good health. Some clones in this sample may be carry-over from other donors' samples. The sample comprised naive CXCR3+ CD8+ T cells from blood. Subset: CD45RO-CCR7+CD27+CD95- naive CD8+ T cells expressing CXCR3 (TNR3+). The chain carries TRBV12-3 or TRBV12-4 and TRBJ2-2; absent DNA, TCRdb's TRBD1 call cannot be checked. The chain's CDR3 is CASSPGGELFF.